This TCR beta chain was recovered during a study of CD8 T cells in ankylosing spondylitis. The study's findings and limits: There were earlier reports of some motif variants in reactive arthritis synovial fluid and blood. Reportedly, matched ankylosing spondylitis synovial fluid was significantly enriched for disease-linked clones. Peripheral blood held disease-linked clones only at relatively low frequency, and these were CD8+. Several highly homologous variants made up a TCR beta motif, and this motif appeared characteristic of ankylosing spondylitis blood.

The authors made TCR beta libraries by quantitative 5'-RACE with molecular barcodes. TCRdb analysed the 5' RACE reads with MiXCR anew, one entry per CDR3 protein. The sample records 300,000 to 400,000 distinct CDR3 sequences, about 20% being singletons. The CDR3 totals 22 residues. The V and J ends lost 0 bases and 3 bases, in that order; junction bases with no gene match: 22. Per germline, CDR1 ENHRY and CDR2 SYGVKD. The count of this clonotype is one. Antigen: not known. The clonotype comes from a male donor with ankylosing spondylitis. This chain connects TRBV10-3 to TRBJ1-1; 10 nucleotides line up with TRBD1. The specimen was blood, either unsorted or a sorted T cell fraction (not recorded which). The CDR3 spells CAISESYGSIIDRGLDDTEAFF. The CDR3 DNA reads TGTGCCATCAGTGAGTCGTACGGTAGTATTATTGACAGGGGGCTCGATGACACTGAAGCTTTCTTT.